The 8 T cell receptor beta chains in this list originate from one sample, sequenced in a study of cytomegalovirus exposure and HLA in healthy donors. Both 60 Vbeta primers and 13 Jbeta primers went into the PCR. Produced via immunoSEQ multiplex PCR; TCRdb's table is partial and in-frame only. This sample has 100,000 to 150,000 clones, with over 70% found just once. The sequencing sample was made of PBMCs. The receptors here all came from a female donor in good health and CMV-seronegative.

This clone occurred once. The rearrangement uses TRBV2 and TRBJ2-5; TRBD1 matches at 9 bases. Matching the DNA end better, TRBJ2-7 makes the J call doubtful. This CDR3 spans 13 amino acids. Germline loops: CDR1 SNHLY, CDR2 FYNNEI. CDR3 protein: CASSGQGVYEQYF. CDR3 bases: TGTGCCAGCAGTGGACAGGGGGTCTACGAGCAGTACTTC.

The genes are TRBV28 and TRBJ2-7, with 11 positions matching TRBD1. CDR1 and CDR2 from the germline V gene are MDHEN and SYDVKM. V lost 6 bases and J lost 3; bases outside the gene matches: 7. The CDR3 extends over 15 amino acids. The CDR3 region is CASRSGTGGNYEQYF. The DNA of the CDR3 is TGTGCCAGCAGGTCCGGGACAGGGGGGAACTACGAGCAGTACTTC.

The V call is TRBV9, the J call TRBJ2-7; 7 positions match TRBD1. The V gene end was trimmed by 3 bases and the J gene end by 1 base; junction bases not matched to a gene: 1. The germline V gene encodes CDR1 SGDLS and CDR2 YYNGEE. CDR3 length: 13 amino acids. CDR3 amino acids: CASSAQGSYEQYF. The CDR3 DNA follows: TGTGCCAGCAGCGCACAGGGGTCCTACGAGCAGTACTTC.

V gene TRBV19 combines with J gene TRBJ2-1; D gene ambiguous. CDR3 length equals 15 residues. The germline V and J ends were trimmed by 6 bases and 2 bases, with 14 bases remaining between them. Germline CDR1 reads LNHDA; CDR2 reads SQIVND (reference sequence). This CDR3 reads CASRENYSPYNEQFF. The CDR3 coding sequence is TGTGCCAGTAGGGAAAACTATAGCCCCTACAATGAGCAGTTCTTC.

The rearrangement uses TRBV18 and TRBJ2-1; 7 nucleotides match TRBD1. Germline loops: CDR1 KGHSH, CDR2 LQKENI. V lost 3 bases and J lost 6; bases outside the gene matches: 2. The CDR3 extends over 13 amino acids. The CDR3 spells CASSPWDSNEQFF. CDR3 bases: TGTGCCAGCTCACCGTGGGACAGCAATGAGCAGTTCTTC.

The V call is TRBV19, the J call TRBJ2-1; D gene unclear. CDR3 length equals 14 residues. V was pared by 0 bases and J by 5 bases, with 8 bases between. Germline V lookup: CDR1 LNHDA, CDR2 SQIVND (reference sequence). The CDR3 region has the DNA TGTGCCAGTAGTATAGAGGGCATCCACAATGAGCAGTTCTTC. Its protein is CASSIEGIHNEQFF.

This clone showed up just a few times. The CDR3 nucleotides are TGTGCCAGCAGCGGTACCCCCAAACTAGCGTCAGATACGCAGTATTTT. Translation: CASSGTPKLASDTQYF. This chain uses TRBV9 with TRBJ2-3; 7 bases match TRBD2. V dropped 3 bases and J dropped 4; count of bases not matched to a gene: 11. Germline CDR1 reads SGDLS; CDR2 reads YYNGEE. The CDR3 covers 16 residues. Full variable domain (remainder filled in from reference TRBV9 and TRBJ2-3): DSGVTQTPKHLITATGQRVTLRCSPRSGDLSVYWYQQSLDQGLQFLIQYYNGEERAKGNILERFSAQQFPDLHSELNLSSLELGDSALYFCASSGTPKLASDTQYFGPGTRLTVL.

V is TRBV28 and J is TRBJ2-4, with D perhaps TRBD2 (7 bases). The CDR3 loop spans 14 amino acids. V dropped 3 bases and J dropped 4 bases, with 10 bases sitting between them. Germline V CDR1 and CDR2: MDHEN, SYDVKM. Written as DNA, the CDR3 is TGTGCCAGCAGTTTTGGGGGGGCAAAAAACATTCAGTACTTC. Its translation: CASSFGGAKNIQYF.